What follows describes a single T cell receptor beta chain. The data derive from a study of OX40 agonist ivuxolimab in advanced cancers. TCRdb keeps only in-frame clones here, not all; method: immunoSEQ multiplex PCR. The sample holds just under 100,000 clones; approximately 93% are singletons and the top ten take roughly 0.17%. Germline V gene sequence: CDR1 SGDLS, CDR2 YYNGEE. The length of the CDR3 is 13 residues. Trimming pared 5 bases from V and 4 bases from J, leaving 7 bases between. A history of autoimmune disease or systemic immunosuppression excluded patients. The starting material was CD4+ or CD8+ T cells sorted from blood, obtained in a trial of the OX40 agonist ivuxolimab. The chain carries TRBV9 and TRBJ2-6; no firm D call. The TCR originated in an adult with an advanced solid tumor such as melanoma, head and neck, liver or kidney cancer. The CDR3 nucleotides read TGTGCCAGCAGGGATCCGGGGGCCAACGTCCTGACTTTC. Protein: CASRDPGANVLTF.